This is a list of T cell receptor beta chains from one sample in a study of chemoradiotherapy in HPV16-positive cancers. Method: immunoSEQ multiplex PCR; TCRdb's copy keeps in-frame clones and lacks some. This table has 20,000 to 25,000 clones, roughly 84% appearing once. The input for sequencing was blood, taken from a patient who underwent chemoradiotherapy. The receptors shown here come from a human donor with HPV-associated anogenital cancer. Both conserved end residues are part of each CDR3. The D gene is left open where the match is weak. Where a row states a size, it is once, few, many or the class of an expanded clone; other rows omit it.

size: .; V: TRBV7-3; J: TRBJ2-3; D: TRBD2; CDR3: CASSPSTSGRTDTQYF; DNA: TGTGCCAGCAGCCCGTCGACTAGCGGGAGAACAGATACGCAGTATTTT
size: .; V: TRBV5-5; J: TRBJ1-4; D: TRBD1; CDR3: CASSLWGQGEKLFF; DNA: TGTGCCAGCAGCTTATGGGGACAGGGGGAAAAACTGTTTTTT
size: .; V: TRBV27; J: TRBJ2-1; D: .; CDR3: CASSLRERYNEQFF; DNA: TGTGCCAGCAGTTTACGGGAGCGCTACAATGAGCAGTTCTTC
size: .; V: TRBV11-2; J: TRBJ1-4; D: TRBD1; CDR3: CASSPQGGEGEKLFF; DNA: TGTGCCAGCAGCCCTCAGGGGGGAGAGGGCGAAAAACTGTTTTTT
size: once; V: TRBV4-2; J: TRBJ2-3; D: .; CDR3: CASSHRTGEGTQYF; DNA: TGTGCCAGCAGCCATAGAACGGGAGAAGGTACGCAGTATTTT
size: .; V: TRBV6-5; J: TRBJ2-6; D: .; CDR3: CATVGGSGANVLTF; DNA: TGTGCCACCGTTGGGGGCTCTGGGGCCAACGTCCTGACTTTC
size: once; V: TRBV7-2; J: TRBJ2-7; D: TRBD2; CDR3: CASSSRMTSGGGEQYF; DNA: TGTGCCAGCAGCTCCCGCATGACTAGCGGGGGGGGCGAGCAGTACTTC
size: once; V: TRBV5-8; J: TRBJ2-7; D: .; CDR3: CASIHTGSLYEQYF; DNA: TGTGCCAGCATTCATACGGGTTCCCTCTACGAGCAGTACTTC
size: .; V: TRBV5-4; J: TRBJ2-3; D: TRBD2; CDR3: CASSFSGGTSDTQYF; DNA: TGTGCCAGCAGCTTTAGCGGGGGAACGTCAGATACGCAGTATTTT
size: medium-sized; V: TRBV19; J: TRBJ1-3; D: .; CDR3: CASSISLASSGNTIYF; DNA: TGTGCCAGTAGTATATCTCTGGCGAGCTCTGGAAACACCATATATTTT
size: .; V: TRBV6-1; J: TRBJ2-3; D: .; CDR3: CASSEWESADTQYF; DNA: TGTGCCAGCAGTGAGTGGGAATCGGCAGATACGCAGTATTTT
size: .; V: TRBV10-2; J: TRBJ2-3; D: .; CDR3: CAIRRQAATDTQYF; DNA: TGCGCCATCCGACGACAGGCTGCCACAGATACGCAGTATTTT
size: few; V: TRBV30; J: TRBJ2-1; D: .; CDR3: CAWSESSLNEQFF; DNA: TGTGCCTGGAGTGAGTCTAGCCTAAATGAGCAGTTCTTC
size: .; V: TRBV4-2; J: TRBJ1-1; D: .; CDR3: CASSQDGWGNTEAFF; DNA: TGTGCCAGCAGCCAAGACGGGTGGGGGAACACTGAAGCTTTCTTT
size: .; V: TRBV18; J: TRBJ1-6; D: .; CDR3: CASSPQTRAIELPLHF; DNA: TGTGCCAGCTCACCCCAAACCCGGGCCATCGAATTACCCCTCCACTTT
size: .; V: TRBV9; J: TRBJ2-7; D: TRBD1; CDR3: CASSGTRDSAYEQYF; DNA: TGTGCCAGCAGCGGGACCCGGGACAGCGCCTACGAGCAGTACTTC
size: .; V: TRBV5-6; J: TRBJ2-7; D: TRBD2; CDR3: CASSGGLAGGSYEQYF; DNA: TGTGCCAGCAGCGGAGGACTAGCGGGAGGGAGCTACGAGCAGTACTTC
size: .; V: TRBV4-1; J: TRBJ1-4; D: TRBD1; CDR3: CASSRPGQGGPNEKLFF; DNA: TGCGCCAGCAGCCGCCCGGGACAGGGGGGCCCCAATGAAAAACTGTTTTTT
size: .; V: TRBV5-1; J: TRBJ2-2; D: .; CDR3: CASSLGTANTGELFF; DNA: TGCGCCAGCAGTTTGGGGACTGCAAACACCGGGGAGCTGTTTTTT
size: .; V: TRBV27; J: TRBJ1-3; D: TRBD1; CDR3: CASSLSFFDRAGNTIYF; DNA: TGTGCCAGCAGTTTATCTTTTTTTGACAGGGCTGGAAACACCATATATTTT
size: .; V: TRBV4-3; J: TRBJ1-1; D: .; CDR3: CASSQHGSSRLGAKMTEAFF; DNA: TGCGCCAGCAGCCAACACGGTAGTTCACGGCTGGGGGCTAAGATGACTGAAGCTTTCTTT
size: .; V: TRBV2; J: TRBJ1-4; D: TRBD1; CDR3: CASSGPTGVRANEKLFF; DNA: TGTGCCAGCAGTGGCCCGACAGGGGTTCGAGCTAATGAAAAACTGTTTTTT
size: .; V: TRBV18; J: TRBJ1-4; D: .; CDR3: CASSPPTEREKLFF; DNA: TGTGCCAGCTCACCACCGACAGAGAGGGAAAAACTGTTTTTT
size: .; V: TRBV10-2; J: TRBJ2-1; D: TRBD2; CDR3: CASRAGLAGGIDNEQFF; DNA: TGCGCCAGCCGGGCGGGACTAGCGGGGGGGATCGACAATGAGCAGTTCTTC
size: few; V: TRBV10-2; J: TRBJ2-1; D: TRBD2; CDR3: CASRLQGLAGGNEQFF; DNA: TGCGCCAGCAGACTCCAGGGGCTAGCGGGGGGAAATGAGCAGTTCTTC
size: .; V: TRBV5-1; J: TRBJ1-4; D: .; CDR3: CASTLNRRGANEKLFF; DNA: TGCGCCAGCACCCTGAATAGGAGGGGTGCTAATGAAAAACTGTTTTTT
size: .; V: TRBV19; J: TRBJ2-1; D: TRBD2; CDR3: CASSIDGPLAEGNEQFF; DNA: TGTGCCAGTAGTATAGACGGGCCTCTAGCGGAGGGGAATGAGCAGTTCTTC
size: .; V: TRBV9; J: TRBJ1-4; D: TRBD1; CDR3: CASSVGQGAGEKLFF; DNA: TGTGCCAGCAGCGTAGGACAGGGGGCAGGGGAAAAACTGTTTTTT
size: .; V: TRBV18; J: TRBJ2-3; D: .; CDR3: CASSPAGRPTDTQYF; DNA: TGTGCCAGCTCACCGGCAGGGAGACCCACAGATACGCAGTATTTT
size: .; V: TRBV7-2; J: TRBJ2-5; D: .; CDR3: CASSRYGGQETQYF; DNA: TGTGCCAGCAGCCGGTATGGTGGCCAAGAGACCCAGTACTTC
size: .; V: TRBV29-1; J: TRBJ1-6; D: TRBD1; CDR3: CSVGQGPDSPLHF; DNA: TGCAGCGTGGGACAGGGGCCTGATTCACCCCTCCACTTT
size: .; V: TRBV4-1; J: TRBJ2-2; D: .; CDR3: CASSPSGLATGELFF; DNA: TGCGCCAGCAGCCCATCGGGACTGGCCACCGGGGAGCTGTTTTTT
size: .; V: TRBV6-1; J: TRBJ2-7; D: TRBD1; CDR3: CASTQTGIGYEQYF; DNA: TGTGCCAGCACCCAGACAGGGATAGGGTACGAGCAGTACTTC
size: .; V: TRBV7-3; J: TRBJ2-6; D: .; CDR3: CASSLRAGLSGANVLTF; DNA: TGTGCCAGCAGCTTAAGAGCGGGCCTCTCTGGGGCCAACGTCCTGACTTTC
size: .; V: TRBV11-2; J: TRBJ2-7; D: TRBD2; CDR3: CASSLRGLRTSGRLGEQYF; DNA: TGTGCCAGCAGCTTACGGGGCCTGAGGACTAGCGGGAGATTAGGCGAGCAGTACTTC
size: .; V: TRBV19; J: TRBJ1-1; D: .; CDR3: CASSIELLPTLFHTEAFF; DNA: TGTGCCAGTAGTATTGAACTCCTTCCTACTCTCTTCCACACTGAAGCTTTCTTT
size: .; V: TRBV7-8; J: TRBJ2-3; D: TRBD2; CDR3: CASSLVGGRSRTDTQYF; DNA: TGTGCCAGCAGCTTAGTGGGCGGGAGATCGAGGACAGATACGCAGTATTTT
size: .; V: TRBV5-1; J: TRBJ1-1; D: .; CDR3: CASSPQVGTEAFF; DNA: TGCGCCAGCAGTCCTCAGGTTGGCACTGAAGCTTTCTTT
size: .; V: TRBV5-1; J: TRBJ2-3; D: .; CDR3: CASSLGDTQYF; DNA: TGCGCCAGCAGCTTGGGAGATACGCAGTATTTT
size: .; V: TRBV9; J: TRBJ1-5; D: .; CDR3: CASSVGGAGQPQHF; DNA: TGTGCCAGCAGCGTAGGGGGGGCTGGGCAGCCCCAGCATTTT
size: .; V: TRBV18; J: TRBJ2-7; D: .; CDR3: CASSPGGSEQYF; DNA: TGTGCCAGCTCTCCGGGCGGGTCCGAGCAGTACTTC
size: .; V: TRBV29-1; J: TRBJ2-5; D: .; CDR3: CSAEGRVETQYF; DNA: TGCAGCGCCGAGGGCAGAGTAGAGACCCAGTACTTC
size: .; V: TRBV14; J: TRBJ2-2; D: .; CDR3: CASSRWDLGNTGELFF; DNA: TGTGCCAGCAGCCGCTGGGACCTCGGGAACACCGGGGAGCTGTTTTTT
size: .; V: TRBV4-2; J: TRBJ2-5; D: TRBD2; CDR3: CASSQSGTQETQYF; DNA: TGTGCCAGCAGCCAGAGCGGGACCCAAGAGACCCAGTACTTC